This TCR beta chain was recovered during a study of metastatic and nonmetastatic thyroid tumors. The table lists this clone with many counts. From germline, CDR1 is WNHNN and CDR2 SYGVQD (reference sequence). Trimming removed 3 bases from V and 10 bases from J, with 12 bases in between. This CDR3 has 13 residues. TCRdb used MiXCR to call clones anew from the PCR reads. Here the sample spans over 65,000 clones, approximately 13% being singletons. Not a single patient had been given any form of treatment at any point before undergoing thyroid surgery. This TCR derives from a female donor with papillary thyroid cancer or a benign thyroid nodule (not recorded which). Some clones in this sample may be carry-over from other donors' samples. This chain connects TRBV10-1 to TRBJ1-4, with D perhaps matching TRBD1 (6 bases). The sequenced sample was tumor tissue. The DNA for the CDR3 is TGCGCCAGCAGTGAACTGCCACAGGGAAAACTGTTTTTT. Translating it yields CASSELPQGKLFF.